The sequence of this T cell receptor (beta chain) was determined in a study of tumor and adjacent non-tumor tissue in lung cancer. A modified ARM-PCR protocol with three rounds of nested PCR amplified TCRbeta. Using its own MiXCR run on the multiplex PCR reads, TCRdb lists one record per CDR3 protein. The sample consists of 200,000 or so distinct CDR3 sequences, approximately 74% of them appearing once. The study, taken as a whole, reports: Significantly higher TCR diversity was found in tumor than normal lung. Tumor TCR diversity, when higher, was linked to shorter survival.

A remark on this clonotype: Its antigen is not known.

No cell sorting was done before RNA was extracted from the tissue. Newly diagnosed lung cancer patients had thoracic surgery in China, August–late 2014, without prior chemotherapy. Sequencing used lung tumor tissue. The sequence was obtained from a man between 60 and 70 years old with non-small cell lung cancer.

The CDR3 DNA sequence: TGTGCCAGCAGCTTGGCGGGGACCAGCACAGATACGCAGTATTTT. The encoded protein is CASSLAGTSTDTQYF. J is TRBJ2-3 and V is TRBV5-5; the D gene could be TRBD1 or TRBD2 (5 bases each). This CDR3 has 15 residues. The germline gives CDR1 SGHKS, CDR2 YYEKEE (reference sequence). V lost 0 bases to trimming and J lost 0 bases, with 8 bases between them.